The 2 T cell receptor beta chains below were found in one sample sequenced in a study of Graves' ophthalmopathy and Graves' hyperthyroidism. RNA transcripts yielded amplified TCR beta CDR3 regions. Scientists carried out first-round RT-PCR using HTBI primers and then a second-round multiplex PCR. TCRdb redid the calling of the multiplex PCR reads with MiXCR, one entry per CDR3 protein. Here the sample spans over 650,000 distinct CDR3 sequences, roughly two fifths being singletons. Sequenced material: peripheral blood. The origin of the receptors is an adult man with Graves' ophthalmopathy.

The V and J genes are TRBV25-1 and TRBJ1-4; possible D gene TRBD1, 6 bases. The CDR3 totals 16 residues. V dropped 6 bases and J dropped 6 bases, with 20 bases sitting between them. The germline V gene has CDR1 MGHDK and CDR2 SYGVNS. CDR3 sequence reads: CASSQRLTGLDEKLFF. In nucleotides, the CDR3 is TGTGCCAGCAGCCAAAGGTTAACAGGGCTTGATGAAAAACTGTTTTTT.

On this clonotype: Possible read error: a much larger clone is one base away. The genes are TRBV12-3 or TRBV12-4 and TRBJ1-5; 9 nucleotides match TRBD1. V gave up 6 bases and J gave up 9 bases; unmatched junction bases: 9. The CDR3 covers 14 residues. Written as DNA, the CDR3 is TGTGCCAGCAGCTCCGGACAGGGGCCCTTGCCCCAGCATTTT. This encodes CASSSGQGPLPQHF.